Sequencing of this T cell receptor beta chain was carried out in a study of shared clonotypes between healthy human individuals. About this clone: Its antigen is unknown.

Study-wide findings and caveats: It was expected that sequencing depth would affect clonotype sharing among donors.

Donors included only healthy HIV-negative adults lacking recent acute infections or vaccinations. Every subset had its genomic DNA shared out evenly among several immunoSEQ plates. Sequencing was performed with immunoSEQ multiplex PCR; in TCRdb, only in-frame clones are kept and a portion is missing. The sample includes fewer than 600,000 clones, around three quarters of them seen just once. Trimming pared 5 bases from V and 4 bases from J, leaving 15 bases between. The CDR3 contains 14 residues. The germline V gene has CDR1 MGHRA and CDR2 YSYEKL. This receptor was taken from a woman aged 35 to 49 in good health. Some clones in this sample may be carry-over from other donors' samples. Sample: PBMCs. The chain employs TRBV4-1 and TRBJ2-7; D is uncertain. The CDR3 DNA follows: TGCGCCAGCAGCTTATTCCCTACGGATTACGAGCAGTACTTC. This gives the protein CASSLFPTDYEQYF.